The 10 T cell receptor beta chains below were found in one sample sequenced in a study of PD-1 blockade in classical Hodgkin lymphoma. Method: immunoSEQ multiplex PCR; TCRdb's copy keeps in-frame clones and lacks some. The table records about 20,000 clones, nearly 80% of them present only once. Stated time point: cycle 4 day 1 (C4D1), after 6 weeks of nivolumab. Relapse was seen in all patients after autologous stem cell transplantation, and brentuximab vedotin exposure was variable. Sequencing used peripheral blood mononuclear cells (PBMCs), obtained before the fourth cycle of nivolumab. All receptors derive from a human donor with classical Hodgkin lymphoma.

The chain uses TRBV29-1 and TRBJ2-1; 9 bases fit TRBD2. Germline CDR1 reads SQVTM; CDR2 reads ANQGSEA. V trimming: 4 bases; J trimming: 1 base; junction bases outside the gene matches: 5. This CDR3 has 15 amino acids. The CDR3 sequence: CSVGSAGGSYNEQFF. In DNA, the CDR3 is TGCAGCGTTGGTTCCGCGGGAGGGTCCTACAATGAGCAGTTCTTC.

The rearrangement uses TRBV7-8 and TRBJ1-1; D not resolved. The CDR3 covers 13 residues. The V end was cut by 5 bases, the J end by 9 bases, with 16 bases between. Germline V CDR1 and CDR2: SGHVS, FQNEAQ. The CDR3 is CASSPERHLQAFF. CDR3 in DNA: TGTGCCAGCAGCCCCGAACGACATCTCCAAGCTTTCTTT.

This clone is a singleton in its sample. The chain links TRBV7-9 to TRBJ2-7; D possibly corresponds to TRBD1 (6 bases). The CDR3 loop spans 15 amino acids. Trimming took off 2 bases at V and 0 bases at J, with 11 bases between the two ends. Germline values: CDR1 SEHNR, CDR2 FQNEAQ (reference sequence). CDR3 nucleotide sequence: TGTGCCAGCAGCTTACTAACAGGGTTCTCCTACGAGCAGTACTTC. It specifies CASSLLTGFSYEQYF.

The chain uses TRBV29-1 and TRBJ2-5; D remains ambiguous. V shed 3 bases and J shed 4 bases, with 3 bases lying between them. The CDR3 runs to 10 residues. Germline assignment: CDR1 SQVTM and CDR2 ANQGSEA. CDR3 DNA sequence: TGCAGCGTTGAGGTAGAGACCCAGTACTTC. Its translation: CSVEVETQYF.

The chain has TRBV7-8 and TRBJ2-1; the match to TRBD2 covers 11 bases. The CDR3 length is 17 residues. J gave up 3 bases and V 5 bases, and 9 bases lay outside the gene matches. Germline CDR1 SGHVS, CDR2 FQNEAQ. This CDR3 is CASSPQTGTSGYNEQFF. CDR3 nucleotides: TGTGCCAGCAGCCCGCAAACCGGGACTAGCGGCTACAATGAGCAGTTCTTC.

This clone showed up just a few times. The chain recombines TRBV7-2 with TRBJ2-5, with 11 bases that match TRBD2. The CDR3 has 15 amino acids. V dropped 4 bases and J dropped 5; count of bases not matched to a gene: 6. Germline V gives CDR1 SGHTA, CDR2 FQGNSA. CDR3 DNA: TGTGCCAGCAGCTATAGCGGGAGGGCCTGGGAGACCCAGTACTTC. It is translated as CASSYSGRAWETQYF.

V and J are TRBV7-9 and TRBJ1-4, with D tentatively TRBD1 (5 bases). V lost 6 bases and J 8 bases, leaving 16 bases between the germline ends. The CDR3 loop spans 14 amino acids. From germline, CDR1 is SEHNR and CDR2 FQNEAQ (reference sequence). The CDR3 DNA sequence: TGTGCCAGCAGTTACGGAGGGGCGGGGGAAAAACTGTTTTTT. Its protein product is CASSYGGAGEKLFF.

CDR3 in DNA: TGCGCCAGTAACGTAGAGGCTTTGAACACCGGGGAGCTGTTTTTT. The encoded protein is CASNVEALNTGELFF. The chain joins TRBV5-1 to TRBJ2-2; D gene unclear. Germline-derived CDR1 and CDR2 are SGHRS and YFSETQ. The CDR3 consists of 15 residues. Trimming cost V 8 bases and J 1 base, with 15 bases left between them.

The chain joins TRBV18 to TRBJ1-5; the D gene is possibly TRBD1 (6 bases). The ends were cut back, 1 base at V and 0 bases at J, with 13 bases in the middle. Looked up from germline, CDR1 is KGHSH and CDR2 is LQKENI. CDR3 length equals 17 residues. The CDR3 spells CASSPQRGIYSNQPQHF. CDR3 DNA sequence: TGTGCCAGCTCACCACAAAGGGGGATTTATAGCAATCAGCCCCAGCATTTT. The entire variable domain, with the rest obtained from reference TRBV18 and TRBJ1-5, is as follows: NAGVMQNPRHLVRRRGQEARLRCSPMKGHSHVYWYRQLPEEGLKFMVYLQKENIIDESGMPKERFSAEFPKEGPSILRIQQVVRGDSAAYFCASSPQRGIYSNQPQHFGDGTRLSIL.

The rearrangement links TRBV5-1 to TRBJ1-4; D is uncertain. Trimming stripped 0 bases from V and 4 bases from J, with 4 bases between. Germline V lookup: CDR1 SGHRS, CDR2 YFSETQ. The CDR3 spans 13 residues. CDR3 amino acids: CASSLAGNEKLFF. The CDR3 nucleotides are TGCGCCAGCAGCTTGGCGGGTAATGAAAAACTGTTTTTT.